The clone carrying this T cell receptor beta chain has only a few counts. TCRdb keeps only in-frame clones here, not all; method: immunoSEQ multiplex PCR. There are approximately 73,000 clones in the sample; 92% occur only once, and 0.42% lies in the top ten. The record originates from a study of technical replicates of blood from a handful of donors. V was clipped by 10 bases and J by 6 bases; unmatched bases: 13. Germline-derived CDR1 and CDR2 are MDHEN and SYDVKM. The CDR3 runs to 14 residues. The chain is built from TRBV28 and TRBJ1-2, with 8 bases aligning to TRBD1. The origin of this receptor is a human donor in good health. Sequenced: T cells isolated from PBMCs. The DNA of the CDR3 is TGTGCCATCTCGAACACGGGACAGGCCCATGGCTACACCTTC. It is translated as CAISNTGQAHGYTF.